The 18 T cell receptor beta chains below all came from one sample that was sequenced in a study of blood T cell repertoires in COVID-19 (dated by TCRdb to 2019 to 2021). The protocol used for the library was the immunoSEQ multiplex PCR assay. The source is immuneACCESS, and TCRdb retained only in-frame sequences with V and J called. Part of the clones is not carried over; for the studies checked, unresolved V genes explain less than half of this, and the remainder is unexplained. For this sample there are 200,000 to 300,000 clones; around 90% appear just once. Of the sample, roughly 5% is held by the ten largest clones. Source material: peripheral blood. The receptors derive from a woman aged 55-70 years with COVID-19, enrolled during active disease.

This sequence joins TRBV24-1 and TRBJ2-3, with 11 positions matching TRBD1. V trimming: 7 bases; J trimming: 3 bases; junction bases outside the gene matches: 2. The CDR3 is 14 residues long. Germline V gene sequence: CDR1 KGHDR, CDR2 SFDVKD. The DNA of the CDR3 is TGTGCCACCAGGGACAGGGGGCGGACAGATACGCAGTATTTT. Translation gives CATRDRGRTDTQYF.

V is TRBV9 and J is TRBJ2-1; 8 nucleotides align to TRBD2. There are 16 residues in the CDR3. Germline values: CDR1 SGDLS, CDR2 YYNGEE. With 0 bases clipped from V and 4 bases from J, the junction kept 6 bases outside the gene matches. The CDR3: CASSVEASGFYNEQFF. The CDR3 DNA reads as TGTGCCAGCAGCGTAGAGGCTAGCGGGTTTTACAATGAGCAGTTCTTC.

The chain has TRBV28 and TRBJ1-5; maybe TRBD1 (5 bases). V shed 4 bases and J shed 4 bases, with 14 bases lying between them. Germline CDR1 reads MDHEN; CDR2 reads SYDVKM. This CDR3 is built from 15 residues. The CDR3 sequence: CASSSTTVLNQPQHF. In DNA, the CDR3 is TGTGCCAGCAGTTCGACGACAGTTCTGAATCAGCCCCAGCATTTT.

The chain employs TRBV2 and TRBJ1-1; 8 bases fit TRBD1. Trimming at V came to 3 bases and at J to 3 bases, leaving 12 bases not matched to a gene. The V gene's germline CDR1 is SNHLY and CDR2 FYNNEI. This CDR3 region has 17 residues. The CDR3 is CASSDRGTGIRYTEAFF. In DNA, the CDR3 is TGTGCCAGCAGTGATCGCGGGACAGGAATCCGGTACACTGAAGCTTTCTTT.

The chain combines TRBV2 with TRBJ1-2, with D maybe TRBD1 (5 bases). CDR3 length: 13 amino acids. Trimming removed 3 bases at V and 8 bases at J, with 13 bases between. CDR1 and CDR2 (germline): SNHLY, FYNNEI. The CDR3 region is CASSDWQRGGYTF. The CDR3 DNA follows: TGTGCCAGCAGTGATTGGCAAAGGGGCGGCTACACCTTC.

This clone has just a few counts. The rearrangement links TRBV15 to TRBJ1-4; 7 positions match TRBD1. The CDR3 is made up of 17 amino acids. The J segment lost 4 bases and the V segment lost 8 bases, leaving 16 bases of the junction unmatched. Germline assignment: CDR1 LNHNV and CDR2 YYDKDF (reference sequence). CDR3 sequence (DNA): TGTGCCACCCGACCAGGGAACGACAGGGCCGGTAATGAAAAACTGTTTTTT. It specifies CATRPGNDRAGNEKLFF.

The V call is TRBV5-6, the J call TRBJ1-1, with D maybe TRBD1 (5 bases). CDR1 and CDR2 from the germline V gene are SGHDT and YYEEEE. The length of the CDR3 is 13 residues. Trimming stripped 1 base from V and 4 bases from J, with 8 bases between. Written as DNA, the CDR3 is TGTGCCAGCAGCTTGTCGGGGGGCACTGAAGCTTTCTTT. This codes for CASSLSGGTEAFF. Drawing the rest from reference TRBV5-6 and TRBJ1-1, the complete variable domain is DAGVTQSPTHLIKTRGQQVTLRCSPKSGHDTVSWYQQALGQGPQFIFQYYEEEERQRGNFPDRFSGHQFPNYSSELNVNALLLGDSALYLCASSLSGGTEAFFGQGTRLTVV.

This chain connects TRBV3-1 (or the pseudogene TRBV3-2) to TRBJ2-7; TRBD2 matches 11 bases. Germline V CDR1 and CDR2: LGHDT, YNNKEL (reference sequence). The CDR3 is 15 residues long. V lost 2 bases and J lost 2; bases outside the gene matches: 2. CDR3 residues: CASSQRLAGPYEQYF. CDR3 sequence (DNA): TGTGCCAGCAGCCAACGACTAGCGGGACCCTACGAGCAGTACTTC.

The genes are TRBV5-1 and TRBJ2-7, with 7 nucleotides matching TRBD2. The CDR3 extends over 15 amino acids. CDR1 and CDR2 from the germline V gene are SGHRS and YFSETQ. Unmatched junction bases numbered 9, after V lost 0 bases and J lost 6 bases. CDR3 nucleotide sequence: TGCGCCAGCAGCTTGGATCCGAGCGGGAAACCCGAGCAGTACTTC. Its translation: CASSLDPSGKPEQYF.

A note on this clone: Other DNA sequences in this specimen translate into the identical CDR3. The rearrangement uses TRBV19 and TRBJ1-5; D is undetermined. Germline lookup yields CDR1 LNHDA and CDR2 SQIVND (reference sequence). Trimming removed 1 base at V and 6 bases at J, with 7 bases between. The CDR3 runs to 13 residues. The CDR3 sequence is CASSIAGGQPQHF. CDR3 in DNA: TGTGCCAGTAGTATAGCCGGCGGTCAGCCCCAGCATTTT. Using reference TRBV19 and TRBJ1-5 for the parts outside the CDR3, the full variable domain is DGGITQSPKYLFRKEGQNVTLSCEQNLNHDAMYWYRQDPGQGLRLIYYSQIVNDFQKGDIAEGYSVSREKKESFPLTVTSAQKNPTAFYLCASSIAGGQPQHFGDGTRLSIL.

The CDR3 reads CASSPLQQGTTGNTIYF. DNA of the CDR3: TGCGCCAGCAGCCCACTACAACAGGGTACAACTGGAAACACCATATATTTT. This rearrangement joins TRBV5-1 to TRBJ1-3; D may be TRBD1 (6 bases). CDR1 and CDR2 (germline): SGHRS, YFSETQ. V was shortened by 4 bases and J by 2 bases, with 19 bases between the two germline ends. This CDR3 region has 17 residues.

This chain connects TRBV19 to TRBJ1-5, with D possibly TRBD1 on 6 matching bases. Germline loops: CDR1 LNHDA, CDR2 SQIVND (reference sequence). V was clipped by 3 bases and J by 0 bases, with 12 bases between them. This CDR3 contains 16 residues. This CDR3 reads CASSMWTDNSNQPQHF. DNA for the CDR3: TGTGCCAGTAGTATGTGGACAGATAATAGCAATCAGCCCCAGCATTTT.

The chain recombines TRBV28 with TRBJ2-1; 7 bases map to TRBD2. The CDR3 extends over 20 amino acids. J gave up 7 bases and V 5 bases, and 26 bases lay outside the gene matches. CDR1 and CDR2 (germline): MDHEN, SYDVKM. CDR3 loop: CASSPPSMFGREYMWNEQFF. In DNA form, the CDR3 reads TGTGCCAGCAGTCCCCCTTCTATGTTTGGGCGGGAGTATATGTGGAATGAGCAGTTCTTC.

This clone came up a few times. The V and J genes are TRBV11-3 and TRBJ2-1; 7 bases align to TRBD2. J was trimmed by 8 bases and V by 1 base; bases with no gene match: 8. The CDR3 covers 15 residues. Germline CDR1 reads SGHNT; CDR2 reads YENEEA. The CDR3 nucleotides read TGTGCCAGCAGCTTAGGGGGGGGACTCCAGCATGAGCAGTTCTTC. This translates into CASSLGGGLQHEQFF.

The J gene is TRBJ1-2, the V gene TRBV10-3; D is perhaps TRBD1 (5 bases). The germline CDR1 and CDR2 sequences are ENHRY and SYGVKD. This CDR3 contains 16 residues. Trimming pared 0 bases from V and 3 bases from J, leaving 14 bases between. Here the CDR3 DNA reads TGTGCCATCAGTGAGTCGACTGGCAGGGTGGACTATGGCTACACCTTC. Its translation: CAISESTGRVDYGYTF.

This clone was seen only a few times. V usage is TRBV25-1 and J usage is TRBJ1-5; D not resolved. CDR1 MGHDK and CDR2 SYGVNS come from the germline V gene. This CDR3 has 14 residues. Trimming removed 3 bases from V and 1 base from J, with 7 bases in between. This chain's CDR3 is CASSEAGSNQPQHF. CDR3 sequence (DNA): TGTGCCAGCAGTGAGGCGGGAAGCAATCAGCCCCAGCATTTT.

This clone has only one observation. The V gene is TRBV7-6, the J gene TRBJ2-1, with 8 bases lining up with TRBD2. CDR3 length equals 16 residues. The germline CDR1 and CDR2 sequences are SGHVS and FNYEAQ. Trimming removed 2 bases from V and 3 bases from J; junction bases left unmatched: 6. In DNA form, the CDR3 reads TGTGCCAGCAGCTTATTCCCCAGCGGGAGCTACAATGAGCAGTTCTTC. Amino acids: CASSLFPSGSYNEQFF.

The chain uses TRBV5-5 and TRBJ1-5; 7 bases map to TRBD1. The CDR3 is 15 amino acids. Germline-derived CDR1 and CDR2 are SGHKS and YYEKEE (reference sequence). Losses at the gene ends were 2 bases for V and 3 bases for J; bases not matched to a gene: 5. The CDR3 loop reads CASSFGGTDNQPQHF. CDR3 DNA: TGTGCCAGCAGCTTCGGCGGGACAGACAATCAGCCCCAGCATTTT.